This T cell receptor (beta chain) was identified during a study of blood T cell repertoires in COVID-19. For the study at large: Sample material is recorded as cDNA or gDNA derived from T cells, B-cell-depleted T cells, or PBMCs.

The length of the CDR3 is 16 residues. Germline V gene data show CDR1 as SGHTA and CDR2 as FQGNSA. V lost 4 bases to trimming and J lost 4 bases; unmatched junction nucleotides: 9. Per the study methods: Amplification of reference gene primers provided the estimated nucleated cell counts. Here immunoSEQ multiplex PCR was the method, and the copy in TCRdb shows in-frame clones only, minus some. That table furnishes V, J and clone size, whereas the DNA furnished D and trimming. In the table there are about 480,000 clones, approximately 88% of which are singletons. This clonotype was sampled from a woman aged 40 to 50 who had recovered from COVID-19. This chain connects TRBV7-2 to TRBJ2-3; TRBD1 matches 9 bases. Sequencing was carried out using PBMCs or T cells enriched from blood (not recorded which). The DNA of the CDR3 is TGTGCCAGCAGCTCAACAGGGGGCAGGCCGGCAGATACGCAGTATTTT. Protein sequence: CASSSTGGRPADTQYF.